The rows below give T cell receptor beta chains drawn from one sample of a study of CD8 T cells in ankylosing spondylitis. TCRdb itself ran the 5' RACE reads through MiXCR, one entry per CDR3 protein. The table lists 150,000 to 200,000 distinct CDR3 sequences, around 32% of them singletons. Sequenced input: synovial fluid, either unsorted or a sorted T cell fraction (not recorded which). These receptors were taken from a male donor with ankylosing spondylitis. The CDR3 runs from the conserved cysteine through the conserved F or W. The order of the fields is CDR3 protein, V gene.

CSARDMRSGANVLTF | TRBV20-1
CSARDPQPPYEQYF | TRBV20-1
CASSLLVLASNEQFF | TRBV28
CASSFRAGGRTDTQYF | TRBV13
CASRYRDQQFF | TRBV7-8
CASSPGLDPYNEQFF | TRBV5-5
CASSSQTQGQGRHF | TRBV12-3/TRBV12-4
CASSLASGTGVGNSPLHF | TRBV7-8
CASSFGGRPTDTQYF | TRBV5-1
CASSDAGPADTQYF | TRBV5-5
CATTGQTNTEAFF | TRBV10-3
CASRHRQGIMNTEAFF | TRBV5-8
CASTQDRTMNTEAFF | TRBV6-1
CASSYGGTGVTGELFF | TRBV6-5
CSVEGGLGGRGYTF | TRBV29-1
CASTLLSTMNTEAFF | TRBV7-9
CATSSTSGGAYNEQFF | TRBV24-1
CASSSRQGGVLGQPQHF | TRBV7-2
CASRAPDRVGGYTF | TRBV6-2/TRBV6-3
CASSQYLLDRGNGYTF | TRBV4-3
CASRDRIGSSTEAFF | TRBV12-3/TRBV12-4
CASSLYPMRAEAFF | TRBV7-9
CASSLQGSGSYNSPLHF | TRBV12-3/TRBV12-4
CASSFREGADTQYF | TRBV12-3/TRBV12-4
CASSQEAGWNSPLHF | TRBV3-1
CASSDRHRDQPQHF | TRBV6-1
CASSDREGRSYEQYF | TRBV2
CASSHPSGSYEQYF | TRBV4-1
CASSLEGAALDTQYF | TRBV12-3/TRBV12-4
CASGLVTPGEHEQYF | TRBV12-5
CASSQGMVGEKLFF | TRBV4-1
CASSPRGGTSGANVLTF | TRBV5-1
CSAILRGRGYGYTF | TRBV20-1
CASSLGGGPSNYGYTF | TRBV27
CASSLRAEGTQYF | TRBV7-2
CASSLVGANSPLHF | TRBV7-9